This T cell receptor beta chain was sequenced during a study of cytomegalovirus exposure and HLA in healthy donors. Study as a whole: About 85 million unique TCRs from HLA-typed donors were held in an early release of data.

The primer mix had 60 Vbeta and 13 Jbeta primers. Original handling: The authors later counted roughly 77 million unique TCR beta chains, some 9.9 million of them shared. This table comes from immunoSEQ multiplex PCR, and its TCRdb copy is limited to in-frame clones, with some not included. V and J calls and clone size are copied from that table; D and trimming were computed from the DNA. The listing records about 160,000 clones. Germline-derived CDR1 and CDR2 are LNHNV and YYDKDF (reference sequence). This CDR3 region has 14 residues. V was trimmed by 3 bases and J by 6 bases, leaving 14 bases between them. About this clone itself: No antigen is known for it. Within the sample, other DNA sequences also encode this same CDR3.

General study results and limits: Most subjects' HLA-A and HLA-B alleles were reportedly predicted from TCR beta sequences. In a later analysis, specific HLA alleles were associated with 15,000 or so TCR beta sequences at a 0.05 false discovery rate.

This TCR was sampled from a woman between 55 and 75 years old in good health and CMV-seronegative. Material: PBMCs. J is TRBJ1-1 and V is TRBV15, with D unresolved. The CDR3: CATSSLMEYAEAFF. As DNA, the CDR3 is TGTGCCACCAGCAGTCTGATGGAGTACGCTGAAGCTTTCTTT.